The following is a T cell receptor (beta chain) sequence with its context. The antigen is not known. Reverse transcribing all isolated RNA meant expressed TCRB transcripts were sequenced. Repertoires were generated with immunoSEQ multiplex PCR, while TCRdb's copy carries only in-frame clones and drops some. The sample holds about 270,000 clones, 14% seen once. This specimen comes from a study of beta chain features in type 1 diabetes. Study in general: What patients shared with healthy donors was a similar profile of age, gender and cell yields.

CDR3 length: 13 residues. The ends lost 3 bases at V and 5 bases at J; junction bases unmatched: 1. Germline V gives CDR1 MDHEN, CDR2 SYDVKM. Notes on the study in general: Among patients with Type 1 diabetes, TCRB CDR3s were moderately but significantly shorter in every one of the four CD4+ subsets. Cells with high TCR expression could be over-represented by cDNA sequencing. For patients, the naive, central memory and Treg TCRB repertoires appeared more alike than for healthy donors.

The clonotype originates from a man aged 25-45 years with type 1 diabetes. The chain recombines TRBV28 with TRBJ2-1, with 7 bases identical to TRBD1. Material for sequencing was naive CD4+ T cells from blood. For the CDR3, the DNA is TGTGCCAGCAGTTTGGGGACAGACAATGAGCAGTTCTTC. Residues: CASSLGTDNEQFF.